The 20 T cell receptor beta chains below were found in one sample sequenced in a study of blood T cell repertoires in COVID-19. The method was immunoSEQ multiplex PCR; TCRdb's version includes in-frame clones alone and lacks a portion of them. The sample lists approximately 400,000 clones; 75% to 90% were seen once. Sequencing was done on a sample of PBMCs or T cells enriched from blood (not recorded which). The receptors were gathered from a woman aged 45-59 years who had recovered from COVID-19.

The genes are TRBV6-5 and TRBJ1-1; tentatively, D is TRBD1 (6 bases). The germline V gene encodes CDR1 MNHEY and CDR2 SVGAGI. The V end was cut by 5 bases, the J end by 11 bases, with 12 bases between. The CDR3 contains 11 residues. The CDR3 is CASSPDRIAFF. In nucleotides, the CDR3 is TGTGCCAGCAGTCCAGACAGGATCGCTTTCTTT.

This chain links TRBV7-9 with TRBJ1-4, with 8 nucleotides matching TRBD1. Unmatched junction bases numbered 16, after V lost 5 bases and J lost 8 bases. In germline, CDR1 is SEHNR, CDR2 FQNEAQ (reference sequence). The CDR3 loop spans 17 amino acids. The CDR3 is CASSGTRRDRWEEKLFF. The DNA for the CDR3 is TGTGCCAGCAGCGGAACAAGGCGGGACAGGTGGGAAGAAAAACTGTTTTTT.

The CDR3 region has the DNA TGCAGTGCTAGTTTTCCTTGGGGCGGCAATCAGCCCCAGCATTTT. This gives the protein CSASFPWGGNQPQHF. The chain carries TRBV20-1 and TRBJ1-5, with D possibly matching TRBD1 (5 bases). The CDR3 extends over 15 amino acids. Trimming left V 3 bases short and J 2 bases short, with 14 bases between. Looked up from germline, CDR1 is DFQATT and CDR2 is SNEGSKA (reference sequence).

The chain employs TRBV5-6 and TRBJ2-7; 7 nucleotides agree with TRBD2. The CDR3 runs to 15 residues. Germline V CDR1 and CDR2: SGHDT, YYEEEE. V dropped 2 bases and J dropped 3; count of bases not matched to a gene: 8. The CDR3 region has the DNA TGTGCCAGCAGCTTCCGGCGGGAGAACTTCTACGAGCAGTACTTC. Its protein is CASSFRRENFYEQYF.

This rearrangement joins TRBV5-4 to TRBJ2-5; D gene unclear. The CDR3 totals 14 residues. With 4 bases removed from V and 1 base from J, the gap between germline ends came to 11 bases. Germline CDR1 is SGHNT and CDR2 is YYREEE (reference sequence). This chain's CDR3 is CASSLEGAQETQYF. As DNA, the CDR3 is TGTGCCAGCAGCCTCGAAGGAGCCCAAGAGACCCAGTACTTC.

The chain has TRBV19 and TRBJ2-7; 7 bases fit TRBD1. Germline V gene data show CDR1 as LNHDA and CDR2 as SQIVND (reference sequence). The CDR3 consists of 14 residues. The ends lost 5 bases at V and 2 bases at J; junction bases unmatched: 6. This CDR3 reads CASSVDRAAYEQYF. DNA for the CDR3: TGTGCCAGTAGTGTCGACAGGGCGGCCTACGAGCAGTACTTC.

The CDR3 region has the DNA TGTGCCAGCTTTCAGCGGGCGGGAGGGCCAGGAAATGAGCAGTTCTTC. Protein: CASFQRAGGPGNEQFF. The J gene is TRBJ2-1, the V gene TRBV27; 9 nucleotides match TRBD2. The V segment lost 8 bases and the J segment 7 bases; nucleotides outside the gene matches: 15. Germline CDR1 and CDR2: MNHEY and SMNVEV (reference sequence). The CDR3 length is 16 residues.

V usage is TRBV3-1 (or the pseudogene TRBV3-2) and J usage is TRBJ1-5; TRBD1 might be the D (6 bases). Germline V CDR1 and CDR2: LGHDT, YNNKEL (reference sequence). Trimming shortened V by 3 bases and J by 2 bases, and 14 bases separated the two germline ends. The CDR3 is 16 amino acids. CDR3 sequence (DNA): TGTGCCAGCAGCCAGATGCTGGGGGCGGGCAATCAGCCCCAGCATTTT. Its protein is CASSQMLGAGNQPQHF.

The V call is TRBV7-2, the J call TRBJ2-1, with 13 bases that match TRBD2. V lost 3 bases, J lost 9 bases, and 8 bases stayed unmatched. Germline assignment: CDR1 SGHTA and CDR2 FQGNSA. CDR3 length: 16 amino acids. CDR3 DNA: TGTGCCAGCAGCTTGGGACTAGCGGGGTCTCGGGGTGAGCAGTTCTTC. Translated: CASSLGLAGSRGEQFF.

This clone appeared a few times. CDR3 in DNA: TGTGCCAGCAGTTTAGCGGGGGCCACGTCGACCCAGTACTTC. It yields the protein CASSLAGATSTQYF. This chain connects TRBV6-6 to TRBJ2-5; 9 bases line up with TRBD2. The germline V gene has CDR1 MNHNY and CDR2 SVGAGI (reference sequence). V was clipped by 4 bases and J by 7 bases; unmatched bases: 7. This CDR3 is 14 amino acids long.

V is TRBV29-1 and J is TRBJ2-6; D is ambiguous. Between the trimmed V and J ends, which lost 6 bases and 1 base, there was a span of 10 bases. This CDR3 has 14 residues. Germline V gene sequence: CDR1 SQVTM, CDR2 ANQGSEA. CDR3 coding DNA: TGCAGCGTCGCGACGGGTTCTGGGGCCAACGTCCTGACTTTC. Protein: CSVATGSGANVLTF.

The V gene is TRBV6-1, the J gene TRBJ2-1; D is perhaps TRBD1 (5 bases). This CDR3 has 15 residues. Germline V lookup: CDR1 MNHNS, CDR2 SASEGT. Trimming cost V 4 bases and J 6 bases, with 16 bases left between them. The CDR3 nucleotides read TGTGCCAGCAGTGTAACCTCCGGACAATCCAATGAGCAGTTCTTC. Its translation is CASSVTSGQSNEQFF.

The gene calls are TRBV7-9 and TRBJ1-2; D possibly corresponds to TRBD1 (6 bases). V lost 3 bases, J lost 1 base, and 15 bases lay in between. Germline CDR1 and CDR2: SEHNR and FQNEAQ (reference sequence). The CDR3 extends over 16 amino acids. The CDR3 loop reads CASSFLGANHNYGYTF. CDR3 DNA: TGTGCCAGCAGCTTTCTGGGGGCCAACCATAACTATGGCTACACCTTC.

This clone was seen a single time. The V call is TRBV6-2 or TRBV6-3, the J call TRBJ2-4; possible D gene TRBD2, 5 bases. Germline V gives CDR1 MNHEY, CDR2 SVGEGT. CDR3 length: 13 amino acids. Trimming removed 6 bases from V and 7 bases from J, with 13 bases in between. The CDR3 here is CASSLDTRNIQYF. CDR3 nucleotide sequence: TGTGCCAGCAGCCTCGACACTAGGAACATTCAGTACTTC.

This clone is a singleton in its sample. The rearrangement links TRBV29-1 to TRBJ2-1; 7 bases align to TRBD2. V lost 4 bases and J lost 7; bases outside the gene matches: 10. This CDR3 is 14 amino acids long. Germline assignment: CDR1 SQVTM and CDR2 ANQGSEA. This CDR3 is CSVGKGGSRNEQFF. The CDR3 bases are TGCAGCGTTGGGAAGGGCGGGAGTAGGAATGAGCAGTTCTTC.

The chain combines TRBV5-1 with TRBJ1-4; D gene ambiguous. The CDR3 runs 16 residues. CDR1 is SGHRS and CDR2 is YFSETQ in the germline V gene. Deletions cut 4 bases from V and 5 bases from J, with 18 bases between. CDR3 sequence reads: CASSLTSPGSNEKLFF. The CDR3 coding sequence is TGCGCCAGCAGCCTAACTTCGCCGGGGAGCAATGAAAAACTGTTTTTT.

The rearrangement links TRBV27 to TRBJ2-1; no firm D call. The germline V gene encodes CDR1 MNHEY and CDR2 SMNVEV (reference sequence). Between the trimmed V and J ends, which lost 2 bases and 2 bases, there was a span of 13 bases. This CDR3 has 16 residues. The CDR3: CASSLSVTYAYNEQFF. CDR3 coding DNA: TGTGCCAGCAGTTTAAGCGTGACTTATGCCTACAATGAGCAGTTCTTC.

This chain uses TRBV2 with TRBJ2-7, with TRBD1 identical over 10 bases. Trimming removed 6 bases from V and 1 base from J; junction bases left unmatched: 6. Germline V gene lookup returns CDR1 SNHLY and CDR2 FYNNEI. CDR3 length equals 15 residues. The CDR3 sequence: CASSATGGGSYEQYF. Written as DNA, the CDR3 is TGTGCCAGCAGCGCGACAGGGGGCGGGTCCTACGAGCAGTACTTC.

The V and J genes are TRBV15 and TRBJ2-3; the D gene is possibly TRBD1 (6 bases). The CDR3 length is 12 residues. V shed 0 bases and J shed 9 bases, with 7 bases lying between them. CDR1 is LNHNV, CDR2 YYDKDF, per germline (reference sequence). The CDR3 DNA reads as TGTGCCACCAGCAGAGATAGGGGGACGCAGTATTTT. It yields the protein CATSRDRGTQYF.

This sequence joins TRBV5-4 and TRBJ1-4; 7 bases are shared with TRBD1. The trim removed 4 bases at V and 4 bases at J, leaving 7 bases unmatched. Looked up from germline, CDR1 is SGHNT and CDR2 is YYREEE (reference sequence). The CDR3 covers 15 residues. CDR3 in amino acids: CASSEGGQFNEKLFF. CDR3 DNA: TGTGCCAGCAGCGAAGGGGGCCAATTTAATGAAAAACTGTTTTTT.